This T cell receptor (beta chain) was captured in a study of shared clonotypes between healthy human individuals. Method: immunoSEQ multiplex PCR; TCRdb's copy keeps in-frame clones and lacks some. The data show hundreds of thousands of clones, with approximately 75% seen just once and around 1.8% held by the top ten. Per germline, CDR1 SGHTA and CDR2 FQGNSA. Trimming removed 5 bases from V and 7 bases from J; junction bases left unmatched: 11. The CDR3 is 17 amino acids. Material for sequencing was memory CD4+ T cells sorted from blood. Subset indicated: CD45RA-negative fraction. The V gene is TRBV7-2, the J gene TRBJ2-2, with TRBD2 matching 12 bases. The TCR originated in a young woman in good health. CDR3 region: CASSRSGLAGLVGELFF. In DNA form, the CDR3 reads TGTGCCAGCAGCCGATCCGGACTAGCGGGATTGGTCGGGGAGCTGTTTTTT.